This T cell receptor beta chain was documented in a study of blood T cell repertoires in COVID-19. The CDR3 sequence is 15 residues long. In the authors' workflow: How many nucleated cells were present was estimated from reference gene primer amplification. Assay used: immunoSEQ multiplex PCR; TCRdb lists only in-frame clones, some missing. V, J and clone size were drawn from that table, and D and trimming were deduced from the DNA. This table holds a few hundred thousand clones, about 86% found once. Everyone who took part was roughly 18 to 89 years old, and they came from about 23 US areas. This TCR was recovered from a man in his thirties or forties with acute COVID-19. The chain has TRBV21-1 and TRBJ1-6. TRBV21-1 is tagged as a pseudogene. The specimen was PBMCs or T cells enriched from blood (not recorded which). In nucleotides, the CDR3 is TGTGCCAGCAGCAAGGGATCTGGGGAGGAATCACCCCTCCACTTT. Translation gives CASSKGSGEESPLHF.